This paragraph reports one T cell receptor (beta chain). Antigen unknown. The data belong to a study of T-cell memory formation after mild COVID-19. Overall study context: Most TCR clusters belonged to a single donor.

Study-wide findings and caveats: SARS-CoV-2 specificity of second-wave clones peaking day 37 was unconfirmed. Mostly located in CM and EM were contracting CD4+ clones, with contracting CD8+ clones located in EMRA. Clones contracting day 15 to 85 were balanced CD4/CD8; later expanders leaned CD4+.

One entry per CDR3 protein, called by TCRdb with MiXCR from the 5' RACE reads. The sample carries around 310,000 distinct CDR3 sequences, approximately 16% recorded once. This CDR3 has 14 amino acids. Germline assignment: CDR1 KGHSH and CDR2 LQKENI. V was trimmed by 1 base and J by 5 bases, leaving 9 bases between them. The V call is TRBV18, the J call TRBJ1-5, with D tentatively TRBD1 (5 bases). The sequence derives from a man between 18 and 35 years old who had mild COVID-19 (a few samples of this study predate the infection). Cell type and time point are not known. Input material: PBMCs or a T cell subset sorted from them (not recorded which). The CDR3 DNA is TGTGCCAGCTCACCACAGGGGTCTCATCAGCCCCAGCATTTT. Protein sequence: CASSPQGSHQPQHF.